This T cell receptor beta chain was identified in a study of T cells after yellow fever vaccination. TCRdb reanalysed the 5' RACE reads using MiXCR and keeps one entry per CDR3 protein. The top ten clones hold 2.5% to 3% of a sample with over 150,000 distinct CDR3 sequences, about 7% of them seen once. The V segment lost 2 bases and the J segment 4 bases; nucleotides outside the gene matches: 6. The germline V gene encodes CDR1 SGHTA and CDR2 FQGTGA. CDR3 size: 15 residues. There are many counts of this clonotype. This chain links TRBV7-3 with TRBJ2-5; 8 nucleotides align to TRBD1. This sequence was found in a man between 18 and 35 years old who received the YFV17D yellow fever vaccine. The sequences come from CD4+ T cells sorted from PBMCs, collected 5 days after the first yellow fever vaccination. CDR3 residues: CASSLGQGRSETQYF. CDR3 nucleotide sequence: TGTGCCAGCAGCTTAGGACAGGGACGTTCAGAGACCCAGTACTTC.